These 19 T cell receptor beta chains came from one sample sequenced in a study of cytomegalovirus exposure and HLA in healthy donors (dated by TCRdb to about 2017). Receptor libraries were prepared by the immunoSEQ multiplex PCR assay. A mixture of 60 forward primers for TCR Vbeta segments and 13 reverse primers for TCR Jbeta segments was used in the multiplex PCR. As stored in TCRdb, this immuneACCESS dataset retains in-frame rearrangements with V and J assigned. A fraction of the clones does not appear; measured against another copy, unresolved V genes explain less than half of the discrepancy, and the remainder lacks a known reason. Counted in this sample were 150,000 to 200,000 clones; roughly 72% of them appeared once. The ten largest clones capture roughly 1.9% of the sample. The sample consisted of PBMCs. The receptors were gathered from a woman aged 25 to 39 in good health and CMV-seropositive.

The V call is TRBV7-6, the J call TRBJ1-5; D ambiguous. The V and J ends lost 5 bases and 4 bases respectively, with 15 bases between them. Germline assignment: CDR1 SGHVS and CDR2 FNYEAQ. The CDR3 spans 15 residues. The CDR3 DNA is TGTGCCAGCAGCCGTACTATGGAAAGGAATCAGCCCCAGCATTTT. It translates to CASSRTMERNQPQHF.

The chain has TRBV5-8 and TRBJ1-2, with 8 bases that match TRBD1. V gave up 2 bases and J gave up 2 bases; unmatched junction bases: 5. There are 15 residues in the CDR3. Per the germline V gene, CDR1 is SGHTS and CDR2 is YDEGEE. The CDR3 nucleotides are TGTGCCAGCAGCTTTCAGGGGGCTGGGAACTATGGCTACACCTTC. Its translation is CASSFQGAGNYGYTF. Together with reference TRBV5-8 and TRBJ1-2, the CDR3 gives the full variable domain: EAGVTQSPTHLIKTRGQQATLRCSPISGHTSVYWYQQALGLGLQFLLWYDEGEERNRGNFPPRFSGRQFPNYSSELNVNALELEDSALYLCASSFQGAGNYGYTFGSGTRLTVV.

The CDR3 spells CASSLSRETAEKLFF. The CDR3 DNA sequence: TGTGCCAGCAGTTTATCGAGGGAAACAGCTGAAAAACTGTTTTTT. This chain uses TRBV27 with TRBJ1-4; D gene uncertain. Germline V gene lookup returns CDR1 MNHEY and CDR2 SMNVEV (reference sequence). V dropped 0 bases and J dropped 7 bases, with 12 bases sitting between them. The CDR3 has 15 amino acids.

The chain is built from TRBV27 and TRBJ2-7, with TRBD2 matching 10 bases. This CDR3 region has 15 residues. V dropped 4 bases and J dropped 5; count of bases not matched to a gene: 8. From germline, CDR1 is MNHEY and CDR2 SMNVEV (reference sequence). This chain's CDR3 is CASSSPKRGGNEQYF. Here the CDR3 DNA reads TGTGCCAGCAGTTCCCCGAAGCGGGGGGGCAACGAGCAGTACTTC.

The chain is built from TRBV2 and TRBJ1-4; possibly TRBD1 for D (6 bases). The V gene lost 10 bases and the J gene lost 4 bases, with 16 bases spanning the gap. CDR3 length equals 14 residues. Germline V gene sequence: CDR1 SNHLY, CDR2 FYNNEI. The CDR3 here is CANGQTGFNEKLFF. The CDR3 nucleotides read TGTGCCAACGGACAGACCGGTTTTAATGAAAAACTGTTTTTT.

This clone has only one observation. The chain uses TRBV18 and TRBJ1-1, with 8 positions matching TRBD1. Trimming took 3 bases from V and 6 from J; bases not matched to a gene: 3. This CDR3 spans 13 amino acids. Looked up from germline, CDR1 is KGHSH and CDR2 is LQKENI. CDR3 sequence (DNA): TGTGCCAGCTCACCGGACAGGGCGGCTGAAGCTTTCTTT. Its translation: CASSPDRAAEAFF.

The chain links TRBV29-1 to TRBJ2-3; no firm D call. Germline V gene sequence: CDR1 SQVTM, CDR2 ANQGSEA. The CDR3 loop spans 10 amino acids. Trimming took 4 bases from V and 5 from J, leaving 4 bases between them. CDR3 DNA: TGCAGCGTTGCAAAAGATACGCAGTATTTT. It translates to CSVAKDTQYF.

CDR3 protein: CAISEDIGLNTEAFF. In DNA form, the CDR3 reads TGTGCCATCAGTGAGGATATAGGACTAAACACTGAAGCTTTCTTT. This chain uses TRBV10-3 with TRBJ1-1, with D unclear. Trimming removed 2 bases at V and 2 bases at J, with 12 bases between. Germline V gives CDR1 ENHRY, CDR2 SYGVKD. The CDR3 totals 15 residues.

CDR3 nucleotide sequence: TGTGCCAGCACCCTTAGTTGGGGGCCAGGAGAGCAGTACTTC. Its translation is CASTLSWGPGEQYF. This chain uses TRBV11-2 with TRBJ2-7; perhaps TRBD1 as D (6 bases). CDR3 length: 14 residues. Per the germline V gene, CDR1 is SGHAT and CDR2 is FQNNGV. V was shortened by 7 bases and J by 7 bases, with 20 bases between the two germline ends.

The chain uses TRBV11-3 and TRBJ1-4; D gene ambiguous. Germline V lookup: CDR1 SGHNT, CDR2 YENEEA. V dropped 5 bases and J dropped 6 bases, with 10 bases sitting between them. The CDR3 covers 13 residues. This CDR3 is CASSPGEDEKLFF. CDR3 nucleotides: TGTGCCAGCAGCCCGGGAGAGGATGAAAAACTGTTTTTT.

This clone was counted once. This chain uses TRBV4-3 with TRBJ1-6, with D perhaps TRBD1 (5 bases). Trimming stripped 5 bases from V and 7 bases from J, with 12 bases between. CDR3 length equals 14 residues. Germline CDR1 is LGHNA and CDR2 is YSLEER. The CDR3 DNA sequence: TGCGCCAGCAGCTATAAAGGGGCCAATTCACCCCTCCACTTT. Translating it yields CASSYKGANSPLHF.

A few counts support this clone. The gene calls are TRBV4-3 and TRBJ1-1; possibly TRBD1 for D (5 bases). The CDR3 is 15 amino acids. Germline CDR1 and CDR2: LGHNA and YSLEER. With 0 bases removed from V and 1 base from J, the gap between germline ends came to 9 bases. The CDR3 DNA sequence: TGCGCCAGCAGCCAAGAACAGGCTAGGAACACTGAAGCTTTCTTT. Its translation: CASSQEQARNTEAFF.

The chain couples TRBV5-5 to TRBJ1-1, with a possible D match to TRBD1 (6 bases). V was shortened by 2 bases and J by 7 bases, with 12 bases between the two germline ends. The CDR3 extends over 13 amino acids. CDR1 is SGHKS, CDR2 YYEKEE, per germline (reference sequence). CDR3 sequence: CASSLTGPHEAFF. DNA for the CDR3: TGTGCCAGCAGCTTAACAGGGCCACATGAAGCTTTCTTT.

The chain couples TRBV4-3 to TRBJ1-2, with a possible D match to TRBD1 (5 bases). Germline values: CDR1 LGHNA, CDR2 YSLEER. Between the trimmed V and J ends, which lost 0 bases and 2 bases, there was a span of 10 bases. CDR3 size: 15 residues. CDR3 coding DNA: TGCGCCAGCAGCCAAGATGTCGCAGGGAACTATGGCTACACCTTC. Translated, it gives CASSQDVAGNYGYTF.

This clone appeared a single time. This chain uses TRBV7-6 with TRBJ2-5; TRBD2 might be the D (7 bases). This CDR3 spans 14 amino acids. The V gene lost 5 bases and the J gene lost 5 bases, with 15 bases spanning the gap. CDR1 SGHVS and CDR2 FNYEAQ come from the germline V gene. The CDR3 DNA reads as TGTGCCAGCAGCCCTGGGGGGGGGCGCGAGACCCAGTACTTC. Protein: CASSPGGGRETQYF.

This chain uses TRBV7-7 with TRBJ2-5; 7 bases are shared with TRBD1. The J segment lost 5 bases and the V segment lost 5 bases, leaving 14 bases of the junction unmatched. This CDR3 is built from 16 residues. Germline-derived CDR1 and CDR2 are SSHAT and FNYEAQ (reference sequence). CDR3 sequence: CASSGGRDRVTETQYF. CDR3 nucleotides: TGTGCCAGCAGCGGCGGCCGAGACAGGGTGACCGAGACCCAGTACTTC.

The chain joins TRBV30 to TRBJ1-5; 7 positions match TRBD1. The junction had 6 bases not matched to a gene; V was cut back by 0 bases and J by 4 bases. Germline CDR1 GTSNPN, CDR2 SVGIG (reference sequence). This CDR3 contains 15 residues. CDR3 amino acids: CAWSVRGGWNQPQHF. The CDR3 DNA sequence: TGTGCCTGGAGTGTACGAGGGGGCTGGAATCAGCCCCAGCATTTT.

The chain employs TRBV9 and TRBJ1-1; a possible D gene is TRBD1 (5 bases). The CDR3 extends over 13 amino acids. Trimming pared 3 bases from V and 5 bases from J, leaving 11 bases between. Germline CDR1 and CDR2: SGDLS and YYNGEE. The CDR3 DNA sequence: TGTGCCAGCAGCGGGAGGGGAAGGACTGAAGCTTTCTTT. Translating it yields CASSGRGRTEAFF.

V and J are TRBV27 and TRBJ2-7, with TRBD1 as a possible D gene (6 bases). Germline V gives CDR1 MNHEY, CDR2 SMNVEV (reference sequence). V lost 6 bases and J 0 bases, leaving 15 bases between the germline ends. The CDR3 extends over 15 amino acids. CDR3 amino acids: CASSPYGDNSYEQYF. The CDR3 DNA is TGTGCCAGCAGCCCCTACGGGGACAACTCCTACGAGCAGTACTTC.